This passage covers 10 T cell receptor beta chains from one sample sequenced in a study of blood T cell repertoires in COVID-19. Generated by immunoSEQ multiplex PCR, the TCRdb table keeps only in-frame clones and is missing some. The table records about 490,000 clones, approximately 85% of them present only once. The source material was peripheral blood. These receptors all come from a human donor in a cohort sampled during active COVID-19.

The CDR3: CASSPSSGRTGELFF. The CDR3 coding sequence is TGTGCCAGCAGCCCTTCTAGCGGGAGGACCGGGGAGCTGTTTTTT. This sequence joins TRBV7-3 and TRBJ2-2; 11 positions agree with TRBD2. The germline gives CDR1 SGHTA, CDR2 FQGTGA. The CDR3 contains 15 residues. V shed 5 bases, J shed 5 bases, and the junction held 4 bases outside the gene matches.

The genes are TRBV21-1 and TRBJ2-7; TRBD2, the D gene given by the table, was not confirmed from the DNA. TRBV21-1 is tagged as a pseudogene. The CDR3 loop spans 15 amino acids. CDR3 residues: CASSRRAFGTCEQYF. Written as DNA, the CDR3 is TGTGCCAGCAGCAGGAGGGCATTCGGAACCTGCGAGCAGTACTTC.

In this sample, this clone turned up once. The chain recombines TRBV19 with TRBJ2-2, with 7 bases fitting TRBD2. V gave up 5 bases and J gave up 6 bases; unmatched junction bases: 15. CDR1 is LNHDA and CDR2 is SQIVND in the germline V gene (reference sequence). The CDR3 length is 17 residues. CDR3 DNA sequence: TGTGCCAGTAGTCCCCCTGTTGGCGGGAGAAGACCCGGGGAGCTGTTTTTT. This gives the protein CASSPPVGGRRPGELFF. The full variable domain, rest sourced from reference TRBV19 and TRBJ2-2, is DGGITQSPKYLFRKEGQNVTLSCEQNLNHDAMYWYRQDPGQGLRLIYYSQIVNDFQKGDIAEGYSVSREKKESFPLTVTSAQKNPTAFYLCASSPPVGGRRPGELFFGEGSRLTVL.

V and J are TRBV7-8 and TRBJ2-7; tentatively, D is TRBD2 (6 bases). The V gene's germline CDR1 is SGHVS and CDR2 FQNEAQ. The CDR3 extends over 15 amino acids. Trimming left V 5 bases short and J 7 bases short, with 21 bases between. CDR3: CASSPGRGPWEEQYF. Here the CDR3 DNA reads TGTGCCAGCAGCCCGGGGCGGGGACCCTGGGAGGAGCAGTACTTC.

The gene calls are TRBV27 and TRBJ2-1; 14 nucleotides agree with TRBD2. The CDR3 contains 14 residues. J was trimmed by 7 bases and V by 5 bases; bases with no gene match: 1. Germline CDR1 MNHEY, CDR2 SMNVEV (reference sequence). The CDR3 reads CASSRLAGGNEQFF. The DNA of the CDR3 is TGTGCCAGCAGTCGACTAGCGGGAGGGAATGAGCAGTTCTTC.

This chain links TRBV6-1 with TRBJ1-5, with unresolved D. V gave up 3 bases and J gave up 2 bases, with 17 bases separating them. Germline loops: CDR1 MNHNS, CDR2 SASEGT. The CDR3 has 17 amino acids. The CDR3 DNA reads as TGTGCCAGCAGTGAGTATAGGCTAGACCCCGGCAATCAGCCCCAGCATTTT. Residues: CASSEYRLDPGNQPQHF.

The chain uses TRBV5-6 and TRBJ2-1; 9 bases are a match to TRBD2. Germline loops: CDR1 SGHDT, CDR2 YYEEEE. This CDR3 contains 16 residues. V was clipped by 4 bases and J by 6 bases; unmatched bases: 11. CDR3 in amino acids: CASSKDYSGSSNEQFF. CDR3 DNA sequence: TGTGCCAGCAGCAAAGACTATAGCGGGAGTAGCAATGAGCAGTTCTTC.

The gene calls are TRBV11-2 and TRBJ2-1; the D gene is possibly TRBD2 (5 bases). The CDR3 is 15 residues long. V was shortened by 5 bases and J by 1 base, with 12 bases between the two germline ends. CDR1 is SGHAT and CDR2 is FQNNGV in the germline V gene. The CDR3 loop reads CASSREGTSYNEQFF. Here the CDR3 DNA reads TGTGCCAGCAGCCGAGAGGGAACGTCCTACAATGAGCAGTTCTTC.

This clone was detected once. The chain has TRBV24-1 and TRBJ1-2, with no clear D. The CDR3 consists of 14 residues. The ends were cut back, 4 bases at V and 4 bases at J, with 12 bases in the middle. Germline V gene data show CDR1 as KGHDR and CDR2 as SFDVKD. DNA for the CDR3: TGTGCCACCAGTGACCCTTCAGTCCGCTATGGCTACACCTTC. Translated: CATSDPSVRYGYTF.

The chain is built from TRBV6-5 and TRBJ2-6; D perhaps matches TRBD1 (6 bases). V was pared by 8 bases and J by 0 bases, with 8 bases between. Germline V lookup: CDR1 MNHEY, CDR2 SVGAGI. This CDR3 comprises 14 residues. The CDR3 here is CASDRISGANVLTF. The CDR3 bases are TGTGCCAGCGACAGGATCTCTGGGGCCAACGTCCTGACTTTC.